These 20 T cell receptor beta chains share one sample of origin, sequenced in a study of beta chain features in type 1 diabetes. Study-level results: A moderate, significant TCRB CDR3 shortening appeared in type 1 diabetes across four CD4+ subsets.

The entirety of the isolated RNA underwent reverse transcription, so expressed TCRB transcripts were sequenced. Measured with immunoSEQ multiplex PCR; TCRdb has only the in-frame clones, and not every one. The data hold more than 550,000 clones, with about 14% observed a single time. No antigen has been assigned to these receptors. The specimen was naive CD4+ T cells from blood. These receptors all stem from a man younger than 35 with type 1 diabetes.

This clone was seen only a few times. This sequence joins TRBV11-2 and TRBJ2-3; 9 nucleotides match TRBD1. V trimming: 5 bases; J trimming: 1 base; junction bases outside the gene matches: 4. Germline CDR1 reads SGHAT; CDR2 reads FQNNGV. This CDR3 comprises 15 residues. CDR3 in amino acids: CASSLRQGGTDTQYF. The CDR3 DNA follows: TGTGCCAGCAGCCTTAGACAGGGGGGCACAGATACGCAGTATTTT.

In this sample, this clone turned up a few times. The chain couples TRBV4-2 to TRBJ2-7; TRBD1 aligns across 9 bases. Germline V gene lookup returns CDR1 LGHNA and CDR2 YNFKEQ. After removal of 1 base from V and 6 bases from J, the junction contained 10 bases not matched to a gene. The CDR3 spans 16 residues. The CDR3: CASSQGEGQGIGEQYF. CDR3 in DNA: TGTGCCAGCAGCCAAGGAGAGGGACAGGGCATCGGCGAGCAGTACTTC.

This clone was recorded a few times. This rearrangement joins TRBV6-6 to TRBJ2-7, with a tentative D call TRBD1 (5 bases). The V and J ends lost 7 bases and 4 bases respectively, with 14 bases between them. This CDR3 spans 13 amino acids. Germline CDR1 reads MNHNY; CDR2 reads SVGAGI (reference sequence). CDR3 coding DNA: TGTGCCAGCACCTCAGCAGGGAAATACGAGCAGTACTTC. Translated, it gives CASTSAGKYEQYF.

This clone occurred a few times. The chain is built from TRBV6-1 and TRBJ2-1; D may correspond to TRBD1 or TRBD2 (7 bases each). Trimming removed 1 base at V and 4 bases at J, with 14 bases between. Germline V gene sequence: CDR1 MNHNS, CDR2 SASEGT. The CDR3 loop spans 16 amino acids. CDR3 sequence: CASSEGGGQPYNEQFF. CDR3 coding DNA: TGTGCCAGCAGTGAAGGGGGGGGACAGCCGTACAATGAGCAGTTCTTC.

The chain carries TRBV28 and TRBJ1-4; D unclear. CDR3 length equals 13 residues. V was cut by 7 bases and J by 6 bases, with 12 bases left in between. Germline-derived CDR1 and CDR2 are MDHEN and SYDVKM. In nucleotides, the CDR3 is TGTGCCAGCACGAGAGGAGTGGATGAAAAACTGTTTTTT. Amino acid sequence: CASTRGVDEKLFF. The variable domain in full, with the rest retrieved from reference TRBV28 and TRBJ1-4, is DVKVTQSSRYLVKRTGEKVFLECVQDMDHENMFWYRQDPGLGLRLIYFSYDVKMKEKGDIPEGYSVSREKKERFSLILESASTNQTSMYLCASTRGVDEKLFFGSGTQLSVL.

This chain uses TRBV25-1 with TRBJ1-2; weak D call: TRBD1 (6 bases). V lost 7 bases and J lost 5, with 14 bases in between. Germline V lookup: CDR1 MGHDK, CDR2 SYGVNS. This CDR3 has 13 amino acids. CDR3: CASNTGNAYGYTF. The CDR3 nucleotides read TGTGCCAGCAATACAGGGAATGCATATGGCTACACCTTC.

This chain links TRBV10-3 with TRBJ2-3; no reliable D call. Germline V gives CDR1 ENHRY, CDR2 SYGVKD. The CDR3 totals 14 residues. Trimming shortened V by 1 base and J by 2 bases, and 7 bases separated the two germline ends. In DNA form, the CDR3 reads TGTGCCATCAGTGAGTTACAGTACACAGATACGCAGTATTTT. Its protein product is CAISELQYTDTQYF.

The chain uses TRBV30 and TRBJ2-7; TRBD1 agrees at 10 bases. Germline V gene data show CDR1 as GTSNPN and CDR2 as SVGIG (reference sequence). The CDR3 loop spans 14 amino acids. V was pared by 5 bases and J by 4 bases, with 8 bases of the junction left unmatched. CDR3 bases: TGTGCCTGGGAGGGACAGGGGTCAGAATACGAGCAGTACTTC. This sequence encodes CAWEGQGSEYEQYF.

This rearrangement joins TRBV5-1 to TRBJ1-1; D is perhaps TRBD1 (5 bases). Trimming removed 0 bases at V and 3 bases at J, with 9 bases between. Per the germline V gene, CDR1 is SGHRS and CDR2 is YFSETQ. The CDR3 sequence is 14 residues long. The CDR3 DNA reads as TGCGCCAGCAGCTTGGCCAGGGAAGACACTGAAGCTTTCTTT. It is translated as CASSLAREDTEAFF.

This clone was detected only a few times. The CDR3 region has the DNA TGTGCCAGCACGAACACAGATACGCAGTATTTT. Its translation is CASTNTDTQYF. The rearrangement uses TRBV2 and TRBJ2-3; D unclear. The CDR3 runs 11 residues. Germline V lookup: CDR1 SNHLY, CDR2 FYNNEI. The germline V and J ends were trimmed by 7 bases and 2 bases, with 4 bases remaining between them.

Only a few counts were recorded for this clone. This sequence joins TRBV18 and TRBJ1-3, with D unresolved. The V end was cut by 5 bases, the J end by 2 bases, with 4 bases between. CDR1 and CDR2 (germline): KGHSH, LQKENI. The CDR3 contains 12 residues. CDR3 region: CASSDPGNTIYF. CDR3 DNA: TGTGCCAGCTCAGATCCTGGAAACACCATATATTTT.

The V call is TRBV6-1, the J call TRBJ2-1, with 7 positions matching TRBD2. Germline V gene sequence: CDR1 MNHNS, CDR2 SASEGT. The length of the CDR3 is 17 residues. The trim removed 2 bases at V and 4 bases at J, leaving 11 bases unmatched. The CDR3 bases are TGTGCCAGCAGTGAAAATTTGGGGGGAGGGATATACAATGAGCAGTTCTTC. Protein sequence: CASSENLGGGIYNEQFF.

This clone was seen a handful of times. This chain connects TRBV10-3 to TRBJ2-7, with D possibly TRBD2 on 5 matching bases. The CDR3 totals 14 residues. CDR1 ENHRY and CDR2 SYGVKD come from the germline V gene. V lost 4 bases, J lost 6 bases, and 16 bases lay in between. CDR3 sequence: CAISVQLVTAEQYF. Written as DNA, the CDR3 is TGTGCCATCAGTGTCCAACTAGTCACCGCCGAGCAGTACTTC.

This clone was counted only a few times. The CDR3 is CASTLSDTQYF. The CDR3 DNA reads as TGCGCCAGCACTCTATCGGATACGCAGTATTTT. The V gene is TRBV5-1, the J gene TRBJ2-3; no reliable D call. The CDR3 runs to 11 residues. The V and J ends lost 6 bases and 6 bases respectively, with 8 bases between them. The germline V gene encodes CDR1 SGHRS and CDR2 YFSETQ.

This clone was found a few times. V usage is TRBV11-2 and J usage is TRBJ2-1; D ambiguous. The CDR3 has 15 amino acids. Germline V gives CDR1 SGHAT, CDR2 FQNNGV. V shed 1 base and J shed 7 bases, with 14 bases lying between them. The CDR3 region is CASSLGLGYVNEQFF. The CDR3 nucleotides read TGTGCCAGCAGCTTAGGGCTAGGGTACGTTAATGAGCAGTTCTTC.

This rearrangement joins TRBV4-1 to TRBJ2-1; TRBD2 agrees at 12 bases. CDR1 MGHRA and CDR2 YSYEKL come from the germline V gene. V was clipped by 0 bases and J by 7 bases; unmatched bases: 10. The CDR3 is 18 residues long. The CDR3 is CASSQEGASGRAMNEQFF. The CDR3 DNA follows: TGCGCCAGCAGCCAAGAGGGGGCTAGCGGGAGGGCCATGAATGAGCAGTTCTTC.

The V and J genes are TRBV29-1 and TRBJ2-3; D tentatively fits TRBD1 or TRBD2 (5 bases each). This CDR3 spans 16 amino acids. Germline lookup yields CDR1 SQVTM and CDR2 ANQGSEA. Trimming took 5 bases from V and 1 from J, leaving 19 bases between them. The CDR3 DNA reads as TGCAGCGTTAGAAGGTCAGGGAGCAGAGGCACAGATACGCAGTATTTT. Protein: CSVRRSGSRGTDTQYF.

This clone was detected a few times. Additional DNA sequences in this sample encode the identical CDR3. DNA of the CDR3: TGCGCCAGCAGTTTTACTAGCGGGGGCTACAATGAGCAGTTCTTC. Translation gives CASSFTSGGYNEQFF. The V and J genes are TRBV5-1 and TRBJ2-1, with TRBD2 identical over 11 bases. Trimming at V came to 5 bases and at J to 3 bases, leaving 4 bases not matched to a gene. Germline assignment: CDR1 SGHRS and CDR2 YFSETQ. The CDR3 is 15 amino acids.

This clone has only a few counts. The rearrangement uses TRBV30 and TRBJ2-5, with D hard to call. The germline V gene has CDR1 GTSNPN and CDR2 SVGIG (reference sequence). Trimming left V 0 bases short and J 0 bases short, with 8 bases between. This CDR3 is built from 14 residues. CDR3 protein: CAWSVGGYQETQYF. CDR3 DNA sequence: TGTGCCTGGAGTGTAGGCGGCTACCAAGAGACCCAGTACTTC.

The V call is TRBV5-6, the J call TRBJ2-2, with D unresolved. V was shortened by 2 bases and J by 1 base, with 9 bases between the two germline ends. CDR1 is SGHDT, CDR2 YYEEEE, per germline. The CDR3 sequence is 15 residues long. The chain's CDR3 is CASSFWALNTGELFF. The CDR3, as DNA: TGTGCCAGCAGCTTTTGGGCCTTGAACACCGGGGAGCTGTTTTTT.